These 3 T cell receptor beta chains were all obtained from the same sample, sequenced in a study of blood T cell repertoires in COVID-19. Produced via immunoSEQ multiplex PCR; TCRdb's table is partial and in-frame only. The sample consists of about 180,000 clones, 87% of them appearing once. Material: peripheral blood. These receptors were obtained from a woman in her seventies with COVID-19, enrolled during active disease.

The chain joins TRBV18 to TRBJ1-5; 8 bases match TRBD1. The CDR3 has 17 amino acids. Germline V gene sequence: CDR1 KGHSH, CDR2 LQKENI. The J segment lost 3 bases and the V segment lost 5 bases, leaving 12 bases of the junction unmatched. As DNA, the CDR3 is TGTGCCAGCTCATCTCAGGGGGCCGGATACGACAATCAGCCCCAGCATTTT. Residues: CASSSQGAGYDNQPQHF.

This chain links TRBV2 with TRBJ1-1; D may be TRBD1 (6 bases). V was trimmed by 8 bases and J by 1 base, leaving 8 bases between them. The CDR3 is 12 residues long. Germline V gene lookup returns CDR1 SNHLY and CDR2 FYNNEI. In DNA form, the CDR3 reads TGTGCCAGCTCGACAGGGAACACTGAAGCTTTCTTT. Protein product: CASSTGNTEAFF.

This sequence joins TRBV2 and TRBJ2-5; TRBD1 is a possible D gene (6 bases). Looked up from germline, CDR1 is SNHLY and CDR2 is FYNNEI. This CDR3 comprises 13 residues. Between the trimmed V and J ends, which lost 6 bases and 2 bases, there was a span of 10 bases. CDR3 sequence reads: CASRTGNQETQYF. In nucleotides, the CDR3 is TGTGCCAGCAGAACAGGGAATCAAGAGACCCAGTACTTC.